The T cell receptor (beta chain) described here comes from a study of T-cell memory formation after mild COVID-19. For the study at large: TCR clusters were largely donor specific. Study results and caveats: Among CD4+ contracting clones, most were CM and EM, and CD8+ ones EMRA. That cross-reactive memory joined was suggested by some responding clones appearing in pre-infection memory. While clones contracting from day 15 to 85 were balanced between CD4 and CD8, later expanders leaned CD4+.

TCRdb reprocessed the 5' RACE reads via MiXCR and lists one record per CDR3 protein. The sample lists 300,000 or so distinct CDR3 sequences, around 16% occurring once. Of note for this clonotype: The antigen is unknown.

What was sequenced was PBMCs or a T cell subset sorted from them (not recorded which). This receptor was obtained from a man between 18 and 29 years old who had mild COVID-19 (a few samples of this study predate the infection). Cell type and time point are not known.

CDR3 bases: TGTGCCACCAGCAGAGCCCGACAGGGTAGCTCCTACAATGAGCAGTTCTTC. Its protein product is CATSRARQGSSYNEQFF. The rearrangement uses TRBV15 and TRBJ2-1, with TRBD1 matching over 7 bases. Germline V CDR1 and CDR2: LNHNV, YYDKDF (reference sequence). The CDR3 extends over 17 amino acids. J gave up 0 bases and V 1 base, and 6 bases lay outside the gene matches.